Here is one T cell receptor beta chain with its context. The antigen is unknown. Per germline, CDR1 SQVTM and CDR2 ANQGSEA. The V end was cut by 5 bases, the J end by 5 bases, with 21 bases between. CDR3 size: 15 residues. TCRdb keeps only in-frame clones here, not all; method: immunoSEQ multiplex PCR. The sample has over 80,000 clones; approximately 86% are singletons. The study gave focal radiation plus ipilimumab CTLA-4 blockade to patients with chemo-refractory metastatic non-small-cell lung cancer. The data were taken from a study of radiotherapy plus CTLA-4 blockade in lung cancer. Study-level points and caveats: The study found tumor-derived TCR clones expanded in blood after radiotherapy plus ipilimumab.

The chain recombines TRBV29-1 with TRBJ1-1; a weak D match, TRBD1 (5 bases). The source was peripheral blood, collected from a patient treated with radiotherapy plus ipilimumab. This TCR was sampled from a human donor with non-small cell lung cancer that progressed on radiotherapy plus ipilimumab. As DNA, the CDR3 is TGCAGCGTTTCCCGCGACAGCAACCCAAGGACTGAAGCTTTCTTT. This translates into CSVSRDSNPRTEAFF. Drawing the rest from reference TRBV29-1 and TRBJ1-1, the complete variable domain is SAVISQKPSRDICQRGTSLTIQCQVDSQVTMMFWYRQQPGQSLTLIATANQGSEATYESGFVIDKFPISRPNLTFSTLTVSNMSPEDSSIYLCSVSRDSNPRTEAFFGQGTRLTVV.